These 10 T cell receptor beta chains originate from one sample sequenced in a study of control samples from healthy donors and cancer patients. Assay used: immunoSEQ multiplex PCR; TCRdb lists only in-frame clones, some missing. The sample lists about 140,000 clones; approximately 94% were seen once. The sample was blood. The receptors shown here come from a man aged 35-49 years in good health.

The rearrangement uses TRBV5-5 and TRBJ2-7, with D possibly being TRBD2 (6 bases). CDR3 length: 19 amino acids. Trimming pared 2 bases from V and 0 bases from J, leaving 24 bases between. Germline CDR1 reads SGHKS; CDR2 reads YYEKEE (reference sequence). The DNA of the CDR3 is TGTGCCAGCAGCTTTGATTTAAGTTTGGAGGGCGGGCTCTCCTACGAGCAGTACTTC. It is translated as CASSFDLSLEGGLSYEQYF. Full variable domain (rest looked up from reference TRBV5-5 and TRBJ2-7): DAGVTQSPTHLIKTRGQQVTLRCSPISGHKSVSWYQQVLGQGPQFIFQYYEKEERGRGNFPDRFSARQFPNYSSELNVNALLLGDSALYLCASSFDLSLEGGLSYEQYFGPGTRLTVT.

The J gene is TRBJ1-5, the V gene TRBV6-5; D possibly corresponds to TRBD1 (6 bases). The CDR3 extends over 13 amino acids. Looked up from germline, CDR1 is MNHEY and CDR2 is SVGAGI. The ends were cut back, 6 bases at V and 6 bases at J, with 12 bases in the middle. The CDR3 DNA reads TGTGCCAGCAGGGGGGGCCTATCTCAGCCCCAGCATTTT. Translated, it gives CASRGGLSQPQHF.

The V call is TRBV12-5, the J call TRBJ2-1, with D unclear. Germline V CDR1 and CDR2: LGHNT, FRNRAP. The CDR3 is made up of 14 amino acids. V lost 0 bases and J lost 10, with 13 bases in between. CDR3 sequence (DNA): TGTGCTAGTGGTTTGGTATGGCGCACCTTGGAGCAGTTCTTC. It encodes CASGLVWRTLEQFF.

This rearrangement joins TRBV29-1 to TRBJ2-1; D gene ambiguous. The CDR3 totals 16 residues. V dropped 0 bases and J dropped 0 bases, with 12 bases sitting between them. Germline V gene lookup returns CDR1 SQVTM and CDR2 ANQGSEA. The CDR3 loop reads CSVEDRSASSYNEQFF. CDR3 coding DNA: TGCAGCGTTGAAGATCGGTCCGCGAGCTCCTACAATGAGCAGTTCTTC.

CDR3 loop: CASRTSGSTDTQYF. CDR3 DNA: TGTGCCAGCCGGACTAGCGGGAGCACAGATACGCAGTATTTT. The J gene is TRBJ2-3, the V gene TRBV18, with TRBD2 matching over 11 bases. The CDR3 sequence is 14 residues long. Germline values: CDR1 KGHSH, CDR2 LQKENI. The junction had 1 base not matched to a gene; V was cut back by 8 bases and J by 0 bases. The entire variable domain, with the rest obtained from reference TRBV18 and TRBJ2-3, is as follows: NAGVMQNPRHLVRRRGQEARLRCSPMKGHSHVYWYRQLPEEGLKFMVYLQKENIIDESGMPKERFSAEFPKEGPSILRIQQVVRGDSAAYFCASRTSGSTDTQYFGPGTRLTVL.

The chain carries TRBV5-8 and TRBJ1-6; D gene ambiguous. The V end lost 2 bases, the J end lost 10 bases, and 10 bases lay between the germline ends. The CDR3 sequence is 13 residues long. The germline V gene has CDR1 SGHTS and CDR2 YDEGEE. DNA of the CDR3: TGTGCCAGCAGCTTCCAGATACAATCACCCCTCCACTTT. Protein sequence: CASSFQIQSPLHF.

CDR3 region: CASSQDPRSYGYTF. The CDR3 DNA sequence: TGCGCCAGCAGTCAAGATCCCAGGAGCTATGGCTACACCTTC. The rearrangement links TRBV23-1 to TRBJ1-2; D is unresolved. TRBV23-1 is placed among ORFs of uncertain function. The CDR3 is 14 residues long. V was pared by 2 bases and J by 4 bases, with 11 bases between.

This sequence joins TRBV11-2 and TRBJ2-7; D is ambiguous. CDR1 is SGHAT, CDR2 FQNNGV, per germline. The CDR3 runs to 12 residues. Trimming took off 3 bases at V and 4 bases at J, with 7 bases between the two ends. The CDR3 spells CASSFGRYEQYF. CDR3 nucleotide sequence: TGTGCCAGCAGCTTCGGCAGGTACGAGCAGTACTTC.

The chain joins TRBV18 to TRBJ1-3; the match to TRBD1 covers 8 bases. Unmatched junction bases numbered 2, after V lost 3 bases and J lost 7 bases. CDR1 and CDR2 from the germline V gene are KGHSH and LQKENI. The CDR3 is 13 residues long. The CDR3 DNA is TGTGCCAGCTCACCGGACAGGGTGAACACCATATATTTT. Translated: CASSPDRVNTIYF.

The DNA of the CDR3 is TGCGCCAGCAGCTTGGACAGTCTCGCTGAAAAACTGTTTTTT. It yields the protein CASSLDSLAEKLFF. This chain joins TRBV5-1 and TRBJ1-4; D is undetermined. The CDR3 sequence is 14 residues long. Germline V gives CDR1 SGHRS, CDR2 YFSETQ. With 0 bases removed from V and 7 bases from J, the gap between germline ends came to 10 bases.